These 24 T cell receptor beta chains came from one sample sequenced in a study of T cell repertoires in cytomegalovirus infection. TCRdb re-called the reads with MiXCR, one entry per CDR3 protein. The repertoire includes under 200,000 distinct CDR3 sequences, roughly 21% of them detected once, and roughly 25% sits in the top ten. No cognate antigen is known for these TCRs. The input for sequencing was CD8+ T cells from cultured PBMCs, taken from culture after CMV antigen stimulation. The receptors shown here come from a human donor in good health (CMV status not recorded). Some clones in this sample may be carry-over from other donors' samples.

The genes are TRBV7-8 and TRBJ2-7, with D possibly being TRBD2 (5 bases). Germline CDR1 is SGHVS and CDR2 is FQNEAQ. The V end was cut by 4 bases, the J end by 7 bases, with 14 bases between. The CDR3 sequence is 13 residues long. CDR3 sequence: CASSSTQTGEQYF. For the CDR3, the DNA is TGTGCCAGCAGCTCAACACAAACGGGGGAGCAGTACTTC.

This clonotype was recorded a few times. The CDR3 DNA sequence: TGTGCCAGCAGCTTAGAGAGGCCACAGGTCCTGCCCGGAGGCTACACCTTC. Amino acids: CASSLERPQVLPGGYTF. V is TRBV7-2 and J is TRBJ1-2, with TRBD1 as a possible D gene (5 bases). This CDR3 comprises 17 residues. V dropped 1 base and J dropped 8 bases, with 23 bases sitting between them. The germline CDR1 and CDR2 sequences are SGHTA and FQGNSA.

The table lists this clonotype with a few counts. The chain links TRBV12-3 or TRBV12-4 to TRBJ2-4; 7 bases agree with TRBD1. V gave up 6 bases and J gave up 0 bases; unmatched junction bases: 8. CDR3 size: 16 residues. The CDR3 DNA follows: TGTGCCAGCAGCCCCGGGGACAGTCTAGCCAAAAACATTCAGTACTTC. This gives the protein CASSPGDSLAKNIQYF.

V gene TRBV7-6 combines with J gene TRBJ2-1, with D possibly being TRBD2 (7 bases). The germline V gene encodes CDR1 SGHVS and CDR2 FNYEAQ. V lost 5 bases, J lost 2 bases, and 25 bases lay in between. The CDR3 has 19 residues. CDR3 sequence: CASSLDSFLGGATYNEQFF. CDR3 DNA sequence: TGTGCCAGCAGCCTCGATTCTTTTCTAGGGGGGGCCACCTACAATGAGCAGTTCTTC.

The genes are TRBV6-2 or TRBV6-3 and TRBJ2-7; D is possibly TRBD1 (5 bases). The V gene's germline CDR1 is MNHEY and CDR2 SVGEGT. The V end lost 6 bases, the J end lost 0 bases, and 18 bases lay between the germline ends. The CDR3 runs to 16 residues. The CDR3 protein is CASRTSTEIFSYEQYF. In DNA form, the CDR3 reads TGTGCCAGCAGGACATCGACAGAAATTTTCTCCTACGAGCAGTACTTC.

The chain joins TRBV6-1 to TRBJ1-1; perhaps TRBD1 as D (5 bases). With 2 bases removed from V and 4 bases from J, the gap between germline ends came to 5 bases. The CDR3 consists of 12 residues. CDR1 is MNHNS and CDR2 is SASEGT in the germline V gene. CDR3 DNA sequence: TGTGCCAGCAGTGAAAGGGGCACTGAAGCTTTCTTT. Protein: CASSERGTEAFF.

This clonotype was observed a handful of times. The chain's CDR3 is CASSPVGNEQFF. CDR3 sequence (DNA): TGTGCCAGCAGCCCCGTGGGTAATGAGCAGTTCTTC. V usage is TRBV7-8 and J usage is TRBJ2-1; D unclear. Germline values: CDR1 SGHVS, CDR2 FQNEAQ. Trimming shortened V by 5 bases and J by 7 bases, and 9 bases separated the two germline ends. This CDR3 comprises 12 residues. Variable domain in full (rest from reference TRBV7-8 and TRBJ2-1): GAGVSQSPRYKVAKRGQDVALRCDPISGHVSLFWYQQALGQGPEFLTYFQNEAQLDKSGLPSDRFFAERPEGSVSTLKIQRTQQEDSAVYLCASSPVGNEQFFGPGTRLTVL.

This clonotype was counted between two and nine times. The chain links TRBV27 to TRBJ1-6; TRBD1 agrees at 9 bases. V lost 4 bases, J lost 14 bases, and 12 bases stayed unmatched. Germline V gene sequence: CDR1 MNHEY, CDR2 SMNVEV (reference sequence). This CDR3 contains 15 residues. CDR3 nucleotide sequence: TGTGCCAGCAGTTGGGCGGGGACAGGGCTTAAGGCCCTCCACTTT. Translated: CASSWAGTGLKALHF.

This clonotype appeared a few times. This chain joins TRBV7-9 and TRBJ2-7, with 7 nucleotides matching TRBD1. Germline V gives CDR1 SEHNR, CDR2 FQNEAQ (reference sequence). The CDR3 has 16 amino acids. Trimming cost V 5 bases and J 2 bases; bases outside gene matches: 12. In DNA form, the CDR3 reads TGTGCCAGCAGCATTACTGGGACAGCTACTACCTACGAGCAGTACTTC. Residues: CASSITGTATTYEQYF.

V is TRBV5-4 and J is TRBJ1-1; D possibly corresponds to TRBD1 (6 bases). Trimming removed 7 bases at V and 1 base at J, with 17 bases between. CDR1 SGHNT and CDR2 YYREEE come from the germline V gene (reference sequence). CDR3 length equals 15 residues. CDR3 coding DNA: TGTGCCAGCCCTCAGATGGGGGCCGCGAACACTGAAGCTTTCTTT. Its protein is CASPQMGAANTEAFF.

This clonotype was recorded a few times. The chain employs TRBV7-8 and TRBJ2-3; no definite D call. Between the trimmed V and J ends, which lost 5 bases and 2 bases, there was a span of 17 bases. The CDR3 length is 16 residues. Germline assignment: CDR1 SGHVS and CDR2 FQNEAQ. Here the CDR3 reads CASSTRRAGPTDTQYF. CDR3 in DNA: TGTGCCAGCAGCACCAGACGGGCAGGACCCACAGATACGCAGTATTTT.

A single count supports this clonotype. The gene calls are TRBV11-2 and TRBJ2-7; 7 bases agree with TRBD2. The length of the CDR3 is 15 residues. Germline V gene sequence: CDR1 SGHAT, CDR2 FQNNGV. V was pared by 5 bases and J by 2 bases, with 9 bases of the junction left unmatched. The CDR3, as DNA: TGTGCCAGCAGCCCGGGGGGAGACCTAACCTACGAGCAGTACTTC. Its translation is CASSPGGDLTYEQYF.

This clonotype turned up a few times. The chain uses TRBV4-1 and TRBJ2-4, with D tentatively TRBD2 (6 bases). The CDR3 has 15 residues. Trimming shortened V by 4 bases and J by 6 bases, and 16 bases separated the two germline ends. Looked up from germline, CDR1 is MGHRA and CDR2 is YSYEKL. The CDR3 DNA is TGCGCCAGCAGCCGGGTCAGGGAGGAGGGAAACATTCAGTACTTC. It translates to CASSRVREEGNIQYF.

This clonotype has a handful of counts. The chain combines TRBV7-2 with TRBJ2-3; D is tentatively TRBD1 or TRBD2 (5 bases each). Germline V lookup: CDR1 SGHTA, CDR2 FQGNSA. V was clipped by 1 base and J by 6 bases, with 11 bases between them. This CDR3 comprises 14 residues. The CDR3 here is CASSLEEWGDTQYF. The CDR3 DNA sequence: TGTGCCAGCAGCTTAGAAGAGTGGGGGGATACGCAGTATTTT.

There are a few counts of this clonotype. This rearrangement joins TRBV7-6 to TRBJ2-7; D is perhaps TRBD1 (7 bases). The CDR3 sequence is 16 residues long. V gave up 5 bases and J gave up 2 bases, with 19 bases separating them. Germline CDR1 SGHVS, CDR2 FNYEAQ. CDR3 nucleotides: TGTGCCAGCAGCCCGCGACAGGGAGGTTCGCCCTACGAGCAGTACTTC. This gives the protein CASSPRQGGSPYEQYF.

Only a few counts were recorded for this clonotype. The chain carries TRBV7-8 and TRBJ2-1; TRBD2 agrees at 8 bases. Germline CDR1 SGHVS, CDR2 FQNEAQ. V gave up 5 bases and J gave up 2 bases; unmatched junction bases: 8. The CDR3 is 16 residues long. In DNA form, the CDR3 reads TGTGCCAGCAGCCTAACGGGCGGGGGGACCTACAATGAGCAGTTCTTC. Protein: CASSLTGGGTYNEQFF.

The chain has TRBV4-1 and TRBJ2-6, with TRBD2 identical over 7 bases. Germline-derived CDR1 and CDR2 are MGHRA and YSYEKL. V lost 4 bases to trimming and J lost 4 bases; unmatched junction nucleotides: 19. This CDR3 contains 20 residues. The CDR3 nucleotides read TGCGCCAGCAGCCCGATCAAGTGGAACTCGGGGGGTTTGGGGGCCAACGTCCTGACTTTC. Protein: CASSPIKWNSGGLGANVLTF.

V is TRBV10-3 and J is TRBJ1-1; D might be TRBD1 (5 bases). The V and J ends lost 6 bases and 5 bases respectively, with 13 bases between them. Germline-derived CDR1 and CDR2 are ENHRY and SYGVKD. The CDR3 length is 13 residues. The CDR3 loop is CAIRGPRETEAFF. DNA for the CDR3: TGTGCCATCAGGGGGCCTCGTGAGACTGAAGCTTTCTTT.

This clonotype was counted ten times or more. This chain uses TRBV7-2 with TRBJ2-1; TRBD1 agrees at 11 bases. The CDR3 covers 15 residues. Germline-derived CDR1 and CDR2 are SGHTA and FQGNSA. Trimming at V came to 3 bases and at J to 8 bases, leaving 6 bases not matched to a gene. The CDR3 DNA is TGTGCCAGCAGCTTTGGGACAGGGGGTTGGGATGAGCAGTTCTTC. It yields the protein CASSFGTGGWDEQFF.

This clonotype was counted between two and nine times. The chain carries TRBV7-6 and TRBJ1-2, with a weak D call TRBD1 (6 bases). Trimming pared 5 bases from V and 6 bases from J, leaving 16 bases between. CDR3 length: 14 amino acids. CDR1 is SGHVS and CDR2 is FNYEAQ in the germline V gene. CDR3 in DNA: TGTGCCAGCAGCGAGCGACAGGCCAAAGATGGCTACACCTTC. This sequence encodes CASSERQAKDGYTF.

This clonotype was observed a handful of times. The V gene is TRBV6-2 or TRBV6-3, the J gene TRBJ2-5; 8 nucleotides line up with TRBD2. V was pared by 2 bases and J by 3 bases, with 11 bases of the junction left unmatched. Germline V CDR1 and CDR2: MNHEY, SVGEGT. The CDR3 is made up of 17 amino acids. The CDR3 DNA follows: TGTGCCAGCAGTTACGTTCGGGCGGGGGGTTCAAAAGAGACCCAGTACTTC. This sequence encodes CASSYVRAGGSKETQYF.

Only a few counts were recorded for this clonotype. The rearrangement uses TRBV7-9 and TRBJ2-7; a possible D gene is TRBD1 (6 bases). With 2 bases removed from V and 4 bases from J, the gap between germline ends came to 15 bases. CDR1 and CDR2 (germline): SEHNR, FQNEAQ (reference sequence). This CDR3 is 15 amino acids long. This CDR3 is CASSLPEQGIYEQYF. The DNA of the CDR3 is TGTGCCAGCAGCTTACCAGAGCAGGGGATTTACGAGCAGTACTTC.

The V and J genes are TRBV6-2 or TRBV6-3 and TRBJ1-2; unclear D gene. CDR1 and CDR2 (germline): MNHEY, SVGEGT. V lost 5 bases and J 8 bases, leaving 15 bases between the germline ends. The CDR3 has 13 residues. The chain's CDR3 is CASSPGLANGYTF. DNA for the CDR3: TGTGCCAGCAGTCCTGGGCTAGCCAACGGCTACACCTTC.

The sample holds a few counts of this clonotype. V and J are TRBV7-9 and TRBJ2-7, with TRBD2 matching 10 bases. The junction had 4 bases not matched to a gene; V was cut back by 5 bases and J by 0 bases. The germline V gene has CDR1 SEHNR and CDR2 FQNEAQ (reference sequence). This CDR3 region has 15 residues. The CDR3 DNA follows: TGTGCCAGCAGCACTACTAGCGGGGCCTCCTACGAGCAGTACTTC. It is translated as CASSTTSGASYEQYF.